The clone carrying this T cell receptor (beta chain) counts as medium-sized by frequency. The antigen remains undetermined. With UMI labels, 5' RACE was used to prepare the TRB cDNA libraries. TCRdb reanalyzed the 5' RACE reads, giving one entry per CDR3 protein sequence and no DNA. The sample data list thousands of distinct CDR3 sequences. All CD8+ T cell subsets were sorted in triplicate at fewer than 350,000 cells each. This specimen comes from a study of CXCR3-negative and CXCR3-positive naive CD8 T cells. Study results and caveats: The TRBV-TRBJ usage of naive CXCR3-negative and CXCR3-positive cells was similar, but that of memory cells differed. TRB CDR3s of CXCR3-positive naive cells were more hydrophobic than those of CXCR3-negative naive cells.

The CDR3 runs to 16 residues. Germline V gene data show CDR1 as SGHKS and CDR2 as YYEKEE (reference sequence). Sequences were obtained from naive CXCR3+ CD8+ T cells from blood. This sample's subset: CD45RO-CCR7+CD27+CD95- naive CD8+ T cells expressing CXCR3 (TNR3+). This sequence joins TRBV5-5 and TRBJ1-2; TCRdb returns TRBD1, unconfirmable since there is no DNA. This sequence was found in a human donor in good health. Some clones in this sample may be carry-over from other donors' samples. The CDR3: CASSLGLQAPFYGYTF. The variable domain in full, completed from reference TRBV5-5 and TRBJ1-2, reads DAGVTQSPTHLIKTRGQQVTLRCSPISGHKSVSWYQQVLGQGPQFIFQYYEKEERGRGNFPDRFSARQFPNYSSELNVNALLLGDSALYLCASSLGLQAPFYGYTFGSGTRLTVV.